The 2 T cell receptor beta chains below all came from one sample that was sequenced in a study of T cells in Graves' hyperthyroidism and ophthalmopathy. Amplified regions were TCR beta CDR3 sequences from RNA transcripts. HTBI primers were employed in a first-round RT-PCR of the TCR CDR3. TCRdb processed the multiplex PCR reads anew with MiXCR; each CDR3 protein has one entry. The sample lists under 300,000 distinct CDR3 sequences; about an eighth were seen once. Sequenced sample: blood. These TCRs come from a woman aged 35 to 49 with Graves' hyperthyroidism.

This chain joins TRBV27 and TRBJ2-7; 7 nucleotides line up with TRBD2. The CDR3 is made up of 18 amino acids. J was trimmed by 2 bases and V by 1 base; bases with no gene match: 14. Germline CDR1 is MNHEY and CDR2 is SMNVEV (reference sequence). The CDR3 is CASSLYVGPSGEAYEQYF. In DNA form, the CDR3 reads TGTGCCAGCAGTTTATATGTAGGGCCTAGCGGCGAGGCCTACGAGCAGTACTTC.

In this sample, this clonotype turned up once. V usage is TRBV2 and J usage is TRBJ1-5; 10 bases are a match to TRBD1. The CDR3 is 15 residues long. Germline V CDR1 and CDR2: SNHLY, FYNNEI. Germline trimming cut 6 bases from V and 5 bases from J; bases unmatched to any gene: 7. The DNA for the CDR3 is TGTGCCAGCAGGGCAACCGGGACAGGGGATCAGCCCCAGCATTTT. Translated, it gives CASRATGTGDQPQHF.